The 18 T cell receptor beta chains presented below share a single source sample, sequenced in a study of Ad26.COV2.S vaccination and SARS-CoV-2 variants. Assay: immunoSEQ multiplex PCR; the TCRdb copy retains only in-frame clones and omits some. The data show more than 300,000 clones, about 87% seen once. Treatment in this sample: 19 received Ad26.COV2.S at low or high dose, single or two shots; roughly 5 received placebo; per-sample allocation not given. On day 63 after the first injection, vaccine and placebo recipients gave samples. Source: peripheral blood, taken in a trial of Ad26.COV2.S vaccine versus placebo. All receptors derive from a person between 18 and 65 years old who received the Ad26.COV2.S COVID-19 vaccine or a placebo.

The J gene is TRBJ1-6, the V gene TRBV5-5; D not certain. The CDR3 consists of 14 residues. Trimming removed 7 bases at V and 8 bases at J, with 16 bases between. CDR1 and CDR2 from the germline V gene are SGHKS and YYEKEE (reference sequence). CDR3 in amino acids: CASSPVSNDSPLHF. CDR3 DNA sequence: TGTGCCAGCTCCCCCGTCAGTAACGATTCACCCCTCCACTTT.

The chain's CDR3 is CASSRPDAQAFF. CDR3 DNA sequence: TGTGCCAGCAGCCGCCCTGATGCTCAAGCTTTCTTT. This chain joins TRBV6-5 and TRBJ1-1; D is unclear. Germline V gene data show CDR1 as MNHEY and CDR2 as SVGAGI. The V and J ends lost 6 bases and 9 bases respectively, with 14 bases between them. CDR3 length equals 12 residues.

The CDR3 DNA reads TGCGCCAGCAGCCAAGCCGATGGAGAGGAGAGAACTGAAGCTTTCTTT. Translated, it gives CASSQADGEERTEAFF. The rearrangement links TRBV4-3 to TRBJ1-1; D uncertain. CDR1 and CDR2 (germline): LGHNA, YSLEER. The CDR3 length is 16 residues. Deletions cut 1 base from V and 5 bases from J, with 17 bases between.

The gene calls are TRBV5-1 and TRBJ1-2; the D is unclear. The V end lost 3 bases, the J end lost 4 bases, and 10 bases lay between the germline ends. The CDR3 extends over 13 amino acids. Germline V gives CDR1 SGHRS, CDR2 YFSETQ. CDR3: CASSSDGSYGYTF. The CDR3 DNA sequence: TGCGCCAGCAGCTCAGACGGTAGCTATGGCTACACCTTC.

The genes are TRBV30 and TRBJ1-2; tentatively, D is TRBD1 (5 bases). This CDR3 is built from 14 residues. Germline V gene lookup returns CDR1 GTSNPN and CDR2 SVGIG (reference sequence). V dropped 5 bases and J dropped 7 bases, with 20 bases sitting between them. The CDR3: CAWLTGALGSGYTF. In DNA form, the CDR3 reads TGTGCCTGGTTAACTGGGGCGCTGGGGAGTGGCTACACCTTC. The entire variable domain, with the rest obtained from reference TRBV30 and TRBJ1-2, is as follows: SQTIHQWPATLVQPVGSPLSLECTVEGTSNPNLYWYRQAAGRGLQLLFYSVGIGQISSEVPQNLSASRPQDRQFILSSKKLLLSDSGFYLCAWLTGALGSGYTFGSGTRLTVV.

The chain carries TRBV10-3 and TRBJ2-5, with TRBD2 identical over 12 bases. V shed 6 bases, J shed 2 bases, and the junction held 1 base outside the gene matches. The germline V gene has CDR1 ENHRY and CDR2 SYGVKD. The CDR3 runs 14 residues. The CDR3 loop is CAISGTSGQETQYF. In DNA form, the CDR3 reads TGTGCCATCAGCGGGACTAGCGGGCAAGAGACCCAGTACTTC.

The J gene is TRBJ2-3, the V gene TRBV7-3, with D unresolved. The CDR3 extends over 16 amino acids. Trimming took off 5 bases at V and 0 bases at J, with 15 bases between the two ends. CDR1 is SGHTA, CDR2 FQGTGA, per germline. CDR3 DNA: TGTGCCAGCAGCCCACACGCCACCATAAGCACAGATACGCAGTATTTT. It codes for CASSPHATISTDTQYF.

The chain recombines TRBV7-2 with TRBJ1-1, with D unclear. V was shortened by 2 bases and J by 7 bases, with 5 bases between the two germline ends. CDR1 and CDR2 from the germline V gene are SGHTA and FQGNSA. CDR3 length equals 11 residues. CDR3 DNA sequence: TGTGCCAGCAGCTTACTCCTTGAAGCTTTCTTT. Amino acid sequence: CASSLLLEAFF. Drawing the rest from reference TRBV7-2 and TRBJ1-1, the complete variable domain is GAGVSQSPSNKVTEKGKDVELRCDPISGHTALYWYRQSLGQGLEFLIYFQGNSAPDKSGLPSDRFSAERTGGSVSTLTIQRTQQEDSAVYLCASSLLLEAFFGQGTRLTVV.

The chain carries TRBV19 and TRBJ1-2; possible D gene TRBD1, 5 bases. The CDR3 length is 13 residues. Trimming stripped 4 bases from V and 4 bases from J, with 10 bases between. Germline loops: CDR1 LNHDA, CDR2 SQIVND (reference sequence). The CDR3 is CASSNRTFYGYTF. CDR3 bases: TGTGCCAGTAGTAACAGGACTTTCTATGGCTACACCTTC.

The genes are TRBV4-3 and TRBJ2-5; TRBD2 matches 10 bases. V shed 3 bases, J shed 5 bases, and the junction held 3 bases outside the gene matches. Germline V gene data show CDR1 as LGHNA and CDR2 as YSLEER. This CDR3 has 14 residues. CDR3 coding DNA: TGCGCCAGCAGCCAGGGACTAGCGAGGGAGACCCAGTACTTC. Protein product: CASSQGLARETQYF.

The rearrangement links TRBV2 to TRBJ1-1, with unresolved D. With 7 bases removed from V and 7 bases from J, the gap between germline ends came to 13 bases. The CDR3 spans 12 residues. Germline values: CDR1 SNHLY, CDR2 FYNNEI. The CDR3 protein is CASKRERLEAFF. In DNA, the CDR3 is TGTGCCAGCAAGCGAGAGCGCCTTGAAGCTTTCTTT.

The chain uses TRBV6-6 and TRBJ2-2; a possible D gene is TRBD2 (6 bases). The ends were cut back, 5 bases at V and 0 bases at J, with 16 bases in the middle. Germline CDR1 and CDR2: MNHNY and SVGAGI (reference sequence). The CDR3 contains 17 residues. The CDR3 coding sequence is TGTGCCAGCAGTCCTGAAGAAGCGGGTGCGAACACCGGGGAGCTGTTTTTT. This sequence encodes CASSPEEAGANTGELFF.

V usage is TRBV19 and J usage is TRBJ2-2; TRBD1 matches 11 bases. This CDR3 region has 15 residues. Germline V lookup: CDR1 LNHDA, CDR2 SQIVND (reference sequence). V gave up 6 bases and J gave up 6 bases; unmatched junction bases: 6. Here the CDR3 DNA reads TGTGCCAGTAGCCCGGGACAGGGGGTCTCCGGGGAGCTGTTTTTT. Translating gives CASSPGQGVSGELFF. The whole variable domain, remainder taken from reference TRBV19 and TRBJ2-2, is DGGITQSPKYLFRKEGQNVTLSCEQNLNHDAMYWYRQDPGQGLRLIYYSQIVNDFQKGDIAEGYSVSREKKESFPLTVTSAQKNPTAFYLCASSPGQGVSGELFFGEGSRLTVL.

The chain is built from TRBV7-9 and TRBJ2-2; 8 bases agree with TRBD2. V lost 2 bases and J lost 7; bases outside the gene matches: 6. The CDR3 runs 15 residues. Per the germline V gene, CDR1 is SEHNR and CDR2 is FQNEAQ (reference sequence). In DNA, the CDR3 is TGTGCCAGCAGCTTATCGGGAGGGCCTTACGGGGAGCTGTTTTTT. Translation: CASSLSGGPYGELFF.

This clone was detected once. The chain joins TRBV6-4 to TRBJ2-3, with a possible D match to TRBD1 (5 bases). Trimming took off 6 bases at V and 2 bases at J, with 12 bases between the two ends. This CDR3 has 14 residues. CDR1 is MRHNA and CDR2 is SNTAGT in the germline V gene. CDR3: CASRALGDTDTQYF. In DNA, the CDR3 is TGTGCCAGCAGAGCGCTAGGGGACACAGATACGCAGTATTTT.

This chain connects TRBV6-5 to TRBJ1-3; no clear D. The CDR3 totals 14 residues. Germline CDR1 reads MNHEY; CDR2 reads SVGAGI. Trimming cost V 6 bases and J 0 bases, with 9 bases left between them. Here the CDR3 DNA reads TGTGCCAGCAGACTTTATTCCTCTGGAAACACCATATATTTT. Encoded protein: CASRLYSSGNTIYF.

This clone was observed a handful of times. V gene TRBV5-1 combines with J gene TRBJ2-2; the match to TRBD1 covers 7 bases. J was trimmed by 3 bases and V by 4 bases; bases with no gene match: 3. The CDR3 has 14 residues. CDR1 and CDR2 from the germline V gene are SGHRS and YFSETQ. CDR3 amino acids: CASSLGQYTGELFF. The CDR3 DNA reads TGCGCCAGCAGCCTGGGACAGTACACCGGGGAGCTGTTTTTT.

The V gene is TRBV11-1, the J gene TRBJ1-6, with a weak D call TRBD1 (5 bases). Trimming removed 5 bases at V and 7 bases at J, with 12 bases between. The CDR3 has 14 amino acids. Germline V gene lookup returns CDR1 SGHAT and CDR2 FQDESV (reference sequence). The CDR3 region has the DNA TGTGCCAGCAGCACGGGACGGGAGAATTCACCCCTCCACTTT. Its translation is CASSTGRENSPLHF. The full variable domain, completed using reference TRBV11-1 and TRBJ1-6, is EAEVAQSPRYKITEKSQAVAFWCDPISGHATLYWYRQILGQGPELLVQFQDESVVDDSQLPKDRFSAERLKGVDSTLKIQPAELGDSAMYLCASSTGRENSPLHFGNGTRLTVT.